This T cell receptor (beta chain) was retrieved from a study of blood T cell repertoires in COVID-19. Overall study: Collection of acute and convalescent COVID-19 samples took place in the United States, Italy and Spain. From T cells, B-cell-depleted T cells, or PBMCs came the material, which was cDNA or gDNA.

Per the authors' pipeline: Cell counts per sample came from amplifying reference gene primers. Profiling relied on immunoSEQ multiplex PCR, and the TCRdb table lists in-frame clones only, not all of them. The V and J calls and clone size come from that table; D and trimming were worked out from the DNA. The table lists around 300,000 clones, 90% of them singletons. Enrolled during active infection, Seattle patients were then followed longitudinally. This CDR3 is built from 13 residues. With 3 bases clipped from V and 3 bases from J, the junction kept 4 bases outside the gene matches. Germline V gives CDR1 DFQATT, CDR2 SNEGSKA (reference sequence).

Sequenced material: peripheral blood. This receptor was obtained from a woman aged 30 to 39 with COVID-19, enrolled during active disease. The chain carries TRBV20-1 and TRBJ1-1; 7 bases line up with TRBD1. The CDR3 region has the DNA TGCAGTGCTAGTGGGGACAGACACACTGAAGCTTTCTTT. It encodes CSASGDRHTEAFF.